Sequencing of this T cell receptor beta chain was carried out in a study of T cell repertoires in cytomegalovirus infection. Study-level background: Based on public TCR beta signatures, there were indications of CMV infection and of a matching HLA type. Whole-study findings and limits: In two of eight donors, the top clonotype was HLA-C-restricted CMV-specific. Using cumulative public TCR beta family frequency, the authors identified those who carried CMV together with the relevant HLA.

V shed 7 bases and J shed 5 bases, with 23 bases lying between them. The germline gives CDR1 MDHEN, CDR2 SYDVKM. The CDR3 is 16 amino acids. About this clonotype: What it binds is unknown.

MiXCR, run by TCRdb on the reads, gives a single entry per CDR3 protein. Of over 200,000 distinct CDR3 sequences in the sample, about an eighth were seen once. The sequence was obtained from a human donor in good health (CMV status not recorded). Some clones in this sample may be carry-over from other donors' samples. The sample consisted of PBMCs. The rearrangement uses TRBV28 and TRBJ2-5; D gene unclear. The CDR3 sequence is CASNPPGELLLETQYF. As DNA, the CDR3 is TGTGCCAGCAACCCCCCTGGCGAGCTCCTGTTGGAGACCCAGTACTTC. The whole variable domain, filled in from reference TRBV28 and TRBJ2-5, reads DVKVTQSSRYLVKRTGEKVFLECVQDMDHENMFWYRQDPGLGLRLIYFSYDVKMKEKGDIPEGYSVSREKKERFSLILESASTNQTSMYLCASNPPGELLLETQYFGPGTRLLVL.